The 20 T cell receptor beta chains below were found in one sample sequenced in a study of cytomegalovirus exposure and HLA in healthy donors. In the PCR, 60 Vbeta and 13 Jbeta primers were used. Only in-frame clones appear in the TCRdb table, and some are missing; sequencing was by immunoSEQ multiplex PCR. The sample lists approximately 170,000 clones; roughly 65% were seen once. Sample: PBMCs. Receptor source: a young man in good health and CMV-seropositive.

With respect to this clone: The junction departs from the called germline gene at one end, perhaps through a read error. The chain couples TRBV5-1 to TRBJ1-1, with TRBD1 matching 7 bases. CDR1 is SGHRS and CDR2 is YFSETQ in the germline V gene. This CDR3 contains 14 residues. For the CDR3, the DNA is TGCGCCAGCAGCTCAAGCAGGGGGAACACTGAAGATTTCTTT. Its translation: CASSSSRGNTEDFF.

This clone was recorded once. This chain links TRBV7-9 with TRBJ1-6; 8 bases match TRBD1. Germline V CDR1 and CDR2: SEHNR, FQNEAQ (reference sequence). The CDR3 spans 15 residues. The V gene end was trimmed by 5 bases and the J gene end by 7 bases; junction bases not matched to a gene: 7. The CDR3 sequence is CASSLPGQANSPLHF. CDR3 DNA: TGTGCCAGCAGCCTACCGGGACAGGCCAATTCACCCCTCCACTTT.

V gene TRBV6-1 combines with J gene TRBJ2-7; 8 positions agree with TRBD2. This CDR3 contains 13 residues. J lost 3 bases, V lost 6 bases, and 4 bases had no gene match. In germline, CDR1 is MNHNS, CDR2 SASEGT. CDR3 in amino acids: CASSYTSGYEQYV. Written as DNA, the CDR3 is TGTGCCAGCAGCTATACTAGCGGCTACGAGCAGTACGTC.

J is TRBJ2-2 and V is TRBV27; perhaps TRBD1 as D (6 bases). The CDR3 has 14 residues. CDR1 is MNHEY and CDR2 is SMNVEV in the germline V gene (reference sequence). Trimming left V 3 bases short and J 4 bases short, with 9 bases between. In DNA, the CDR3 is TGTGCCAGCAGTTTTAAGGGGGTCACCGGGGAGCTGTTTTTT. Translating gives CASSFKGVTGELFF.

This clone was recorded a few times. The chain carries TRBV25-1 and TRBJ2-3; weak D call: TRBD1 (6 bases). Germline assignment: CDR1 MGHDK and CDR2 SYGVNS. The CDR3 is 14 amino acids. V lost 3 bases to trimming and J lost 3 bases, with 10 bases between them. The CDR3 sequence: CASSEPGTTDTQYF. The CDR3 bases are TGTGCCAGCAGTGAGCCGGGGACAACAGATACGCAGTATTTT. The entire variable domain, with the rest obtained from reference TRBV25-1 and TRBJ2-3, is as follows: EADIYQTPRYLVIGTGKKITLECSQTMGHDKMYWYQQDPGMELHLIHYSYGVNSTEKGDLSSESTVSRIRTEHFPLTLESARPSHTSQYLCASSEPGTTDTQYFGPGTRLTVL.

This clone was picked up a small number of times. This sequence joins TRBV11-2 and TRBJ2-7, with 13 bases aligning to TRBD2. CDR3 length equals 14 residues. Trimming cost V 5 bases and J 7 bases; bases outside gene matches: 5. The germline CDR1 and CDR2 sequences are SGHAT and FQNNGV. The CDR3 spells CASSRTSGSGEQYV. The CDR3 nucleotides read TGTGCCAGCAGCCGGACTAGCGGGAGTGGGGAGCAGTACGTC.

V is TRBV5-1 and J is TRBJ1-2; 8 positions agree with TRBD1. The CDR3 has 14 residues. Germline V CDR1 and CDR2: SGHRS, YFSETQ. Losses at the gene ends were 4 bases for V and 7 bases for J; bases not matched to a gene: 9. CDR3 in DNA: TGCGCCAGCAGCCCGGACAGGGAAACTCTTGGCTACACCTTC. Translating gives CASSPDRETLGYTF.

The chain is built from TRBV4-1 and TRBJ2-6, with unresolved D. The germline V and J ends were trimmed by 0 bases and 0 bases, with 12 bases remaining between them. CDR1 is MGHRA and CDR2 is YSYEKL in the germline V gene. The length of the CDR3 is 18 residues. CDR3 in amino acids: CASSQDGQVHSGANVLTF. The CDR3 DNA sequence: TGCGCCAGCAGCCAAGATGGGCAGGTTCACTCTGGGGCCAACGTCCTGACTTTC.

The CDR3 coding sequence is TGTGCCAGTAGTATTAGAGGGGGGGGAGGCACTGAAGCTTTCTTT. Translation: CASSIRGGGGTEAFF. This rearrangement joins TRBV19 to TRBJ1-1, with D perhaps matching TRBD1 (6 bases). The germline V and J ends were trimmed by 3 bases and 4 bases, with 15 bases remaining between them. Germline CDR1 reads LNHDA; CDR2 reads SQIVND (reference sequence). This CDR3 is built from 15 residues.

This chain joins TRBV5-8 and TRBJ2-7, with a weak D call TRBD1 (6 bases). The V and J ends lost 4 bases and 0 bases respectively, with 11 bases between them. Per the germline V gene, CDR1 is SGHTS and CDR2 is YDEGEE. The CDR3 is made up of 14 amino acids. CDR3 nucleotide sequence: TGTGCCAGCAGCCTAGGGGGATACTCCTACGAGCAGTACGTC. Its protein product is CASSLGGYSYEQYV.

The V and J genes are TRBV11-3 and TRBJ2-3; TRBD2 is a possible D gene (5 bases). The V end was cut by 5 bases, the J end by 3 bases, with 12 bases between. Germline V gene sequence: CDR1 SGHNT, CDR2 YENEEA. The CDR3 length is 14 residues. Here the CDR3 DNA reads TGTGCCAGCAGCATTCGGACGGGGACAGATACGCAGTATTTT. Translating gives CASSIRTGTDTQYF. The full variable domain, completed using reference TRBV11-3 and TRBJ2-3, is EAGVVQSPRYKIIEKKQPVAFWCNPISGHNTLYWYLQNLGQGPELLIRYENEEAVDDSQLPKDRFSAERLKGVDSTLKIQPAELGDSAVYLCASSIRTGTDTQYFGPGTRLTVL.

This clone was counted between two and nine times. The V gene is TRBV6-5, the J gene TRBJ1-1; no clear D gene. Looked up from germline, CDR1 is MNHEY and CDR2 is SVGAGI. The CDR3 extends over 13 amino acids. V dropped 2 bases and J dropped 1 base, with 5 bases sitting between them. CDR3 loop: CASSYAGNTEAFF. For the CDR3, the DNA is TGTGCCAGCAGTTACGCCGGGAACACTGAAGCTTTCTTT.

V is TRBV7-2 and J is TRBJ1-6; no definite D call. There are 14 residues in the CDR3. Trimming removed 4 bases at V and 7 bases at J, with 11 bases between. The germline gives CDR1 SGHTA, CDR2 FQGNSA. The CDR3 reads CASSWASQNSPLHF. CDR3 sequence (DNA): TGTGCCAGCAGCTGGGCCTCGCAAAATTCACCCCTCCACTTT.

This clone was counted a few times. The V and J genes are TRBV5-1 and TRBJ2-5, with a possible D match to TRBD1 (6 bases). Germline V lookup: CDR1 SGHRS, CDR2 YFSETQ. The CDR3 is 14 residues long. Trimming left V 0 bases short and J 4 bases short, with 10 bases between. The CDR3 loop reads CASSLGAGVETQYF. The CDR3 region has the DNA TGCGCCAGCAGCTTGGGGGCAGGGGTAGAGACCCAGTACTTC. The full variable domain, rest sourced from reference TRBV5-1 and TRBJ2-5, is KAGVTQTPRYLIKTRGQQVTLSCSPISGHRSVSWYQQTPGQGLQFLFEYFSETQRNKGNFPGRFSGRQFSNSRSEMNVSTLELGDSALYLCASSLGAGVETQYFGPGTRLLVL.

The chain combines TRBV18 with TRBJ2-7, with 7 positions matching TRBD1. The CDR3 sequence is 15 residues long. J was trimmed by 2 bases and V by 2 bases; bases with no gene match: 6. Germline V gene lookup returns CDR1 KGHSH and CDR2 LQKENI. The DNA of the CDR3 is TGTGCCAGCTCACCAGTCGGGACAGTCCCCTACGAGCAGTACGTC. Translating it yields CASSPVGTVPYEQYV.

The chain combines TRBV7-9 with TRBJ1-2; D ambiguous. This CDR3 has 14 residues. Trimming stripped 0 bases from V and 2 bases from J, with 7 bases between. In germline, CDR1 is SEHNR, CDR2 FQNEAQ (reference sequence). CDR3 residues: CASSLAGRNYGYTF. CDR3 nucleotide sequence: TGTGCCAGCAGCTTAGCGGGGAGGAACTATGGCTACACCTTC.

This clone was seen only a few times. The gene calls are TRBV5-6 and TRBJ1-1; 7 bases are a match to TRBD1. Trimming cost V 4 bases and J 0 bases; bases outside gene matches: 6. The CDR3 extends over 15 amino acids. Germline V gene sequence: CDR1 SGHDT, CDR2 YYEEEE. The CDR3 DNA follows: TGTGCCAGCAGCCCCCTGACAGGGCTGAACACTGAAGCTTTCTTT. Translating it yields CASSPLTGLNTEAFF.

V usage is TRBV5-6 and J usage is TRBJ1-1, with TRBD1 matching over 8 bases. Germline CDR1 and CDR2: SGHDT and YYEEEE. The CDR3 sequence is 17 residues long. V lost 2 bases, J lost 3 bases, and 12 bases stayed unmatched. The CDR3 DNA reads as TGTGCCAGCAGCTTAGGGATTCGACAGGGGAGGGACACTGAAGCTTTCTTT. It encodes CASSLGIRQGRDTEAFF. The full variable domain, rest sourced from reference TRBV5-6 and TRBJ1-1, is DAGVTQSPTHLIKTRGQQVTLRCSPKSGHDTVSWYQQALGQGPQFIFQYYEEEERQRGNFPDRFSGHQFPNYSSELNVNALLLGDSALYLCASSLGIRQGRDTEAFFGQGTRLTVV.

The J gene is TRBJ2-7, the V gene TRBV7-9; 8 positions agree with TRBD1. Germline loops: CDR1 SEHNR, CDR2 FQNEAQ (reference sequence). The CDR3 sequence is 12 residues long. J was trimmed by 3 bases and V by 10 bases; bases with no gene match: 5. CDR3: CATNRGDYEQYV. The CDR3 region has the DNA TGTGCCACGAACAGGGGGGACTACGAGCAGTACGTC.

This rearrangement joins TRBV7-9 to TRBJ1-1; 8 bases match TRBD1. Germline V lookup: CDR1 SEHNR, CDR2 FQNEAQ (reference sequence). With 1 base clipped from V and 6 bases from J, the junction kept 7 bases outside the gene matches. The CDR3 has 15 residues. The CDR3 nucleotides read TGTGCCAGCAGCTTAGGGGACAGGCAAGTCGCTGAAGCTTTCTTT. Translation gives CASSLGDRQVAEAFF.